Listed below are T cell receptor beta chains from one sample, sequenced in a study of blood T cell repertoires in COVID-19. TCRdb's copy holds only in-frame clones and misses some; the assay was immunoSEQ multiplex PCR. The table has hundreds of thousands of clones, 86% seen once. The source material was peripheral blood. These TCRs come from a woman aged 25 to 39 with active or convalescent COVID-19. Both conserved end residues are part of each CDR3. The D gene is left open where the match is weak. Only some rows state a clone size, as once, few, many or a class for expanded clones.

v_call: TRBV10-2
d_call: .
j_call: TRBJ1-4
clone_size: .
cdr3_aa: CASSETGTTNEKLFF
cdr3_nt: TGCGCCAGCAGTGAAACCGGGACAACTAATGAAAAACTGTTTTTT

v_call: TRBV5-1
d_call: TRBD2
j_call: TRBJ2-5
clone_size: .
cdr3_aa: CASSLAGGPQETQYF
cdr3_nt: TGCGCCAGCAGCTTGGCGGGGGGGCCCCAAGAGACCCAGTACTTC

v_call: TRBV5-6
d_call: TRBD1
j_call: TRBJ1-2
clone_size: .
cdr3_aa: CASIPPGQGFGGYTF
cdr3_nt: TGTGCCAGCATCCCTCCGGGACAGGGCTTCGGTGGCTACACCTTC

v_call: TRBV4-1
d_call: .
j_call: TRBJ2-7
clone_size: few
cdr3_aa: CASSQGWVAQTATYEQYF
cdr3_nt: TGCGCCAGCAGCCAAGGTTGGGTAGCCCAGACCGCGACCTACGAGCAGTACTTC

v_call: TRBV11-2
d_call: TRBD1
j_call: TRBJ1-6
clone_size: .
cdr3_aa: CASSSGQGGWSPLHF
cdr3_nt: TGTGCCAGCAGCTCCGGACAGGGTGGTTGGTCACCCCTCCACTTT

v_call: TRBV2
d_call: TRBD2
j_call: TRBJ2-3
clone_size: .
cdr3_aa: CAIPGTSNTDTQYF
cdr3_nt: TGTGCCATCCCCGGGACTAGCAACACAGATACGCAGTATTTT

v_call: TRBV5-3
d_call: .
j_call: TRBJ1-6
clone_size: once
cdr3_aa: CARSLTGPYNSPLHF
cdr3_nt: TGTGCCAGAAGCTTGACAGGGCCCTATAATTCACCCCTCCACTTT

v_call: TRBV19
d_call: .
j_call: TRBJ1-5
clone_size: .
cdr3_aa: CASSIGHSNQPQHF
cdr3_nt: TGTGCCAGTAGTATCGGACACAGCAATCAGCCCCAGCATTTT

v_call: TRBV4-2
d_call: .
j_call: TRBJ2-2
clone_size: .
cdr3_aa: CASSQEVGESTGELFF
cdr3_nt: TGTGCCAGCAGCCAAGAAGTAGGGGAATCGACGGGGGAGCTGTTTTTT

v_call: TRBV5-1
d_call: TRBD1
j_call: TRBJ2-2
clone_size: .
cdr3_aa: CASRITRDRHRHGELFF
cdr3_nt: TGCGCCAGCAGAATAACCCGGGACAGACACCGACACGGGGAGCTGTTTTTT

v_call: TRBV12-3/TRBV12-4
d_call: .
j_call: TRBJ2-2
clone_size: .
cdr3_aa: CASRGPNTGELFF
cdr3_nt: TGTGCCAGCAGGGGGCCGAACACCGGGGAGCTGTTTTTT

v_call: TRBV5-6
d_call: .
j_call: TRBJ2-3
clone_size: .
cdr3_aa: CASSLVGGPADTQYF
cdr3_nt: TGTGCCAGCAGCTTGGTGGGGGGGCCGGCGGATACGCAGTATTTT

v_call: TRBV5-1
d_call: .
j_call: TRBJ2-5
clone_size: .
cdr3_aa: CASSFGWGGLEETQYF
cdr3_nt: TGCGCCAGCAGCTTCGGGTGGGGGGGCCTTGAAGAGACCCAGTACTTC

v_call: TRBV6-1
d_call: .
j_call: TRBJ2-2
clone_size: .
cdr3_aa: CASSLLSGELFF
cdr3_nt: TGTGCCAGCAGCTTATTATCCGGGGAGCTGTTTTTT

v_call: TRBV11-2
d_call: TRBD1
j_call: TRBJ1-1
clone_size: .
cdr3_aa: CASRNPAHRGNTEAFF
cdr3_nt: TGTGCCAGCAGAAACCCAGCTCACAGGGGGAACACTGAAGCTTTCTTT

v_call: TRBV10-3
d_call: .
j_call: TRBJ2-7
clone_size: .
cdr3_aa: CAIRVGTAGDYEQYF
cdr3_nt: TGTGCCATCAGGGTAGGGACAGCGGGAGACTACGAGCAGTACTTC

v_call: TRBV5-1
d_call: .
j_call: TRBJ2-1
clone_size: .
cdr3_aa: CASSFGLRGYSNEQFF
cdr3_nt: TGCGCCAGCAGCTTCGGCCTCAGGGGATATTCCAATGAGCAGTTCTTC

v_call: TRBV6-6
d_call: TRBD1
j_call: TRBJ1-6
clone_size: .
cdr3_aa: CASRQTGFANSPLHF
cdr3_nt: TGTGCCAGCAGGCAGACAGGGTTTGCTAATTCACCCCTCCACTTT

v_call: TRBV6-1
d_call: .
j_call: TRBJ2-7
clone_size: .
cdr3_aa: CASSEGAGSYEQYF
cdr3_nt: TGTGCCAGCAGTGAAGGGGCCGGCTCCTACGAGCAGTACTTC

v_call: TRBV18
d_call: TRBD1
j_call: TRBJ1-1
clone_size: .
cdr3_aa: CASSRGQAGTEAFF
cdr3_nt: TGTGCCAGCTCACGTGGACAGGCCGGCACTGAAGCTTTCTTT

v_call: TRBV30
d_call: TRBD2
j_call: TRBJ2-5
clone_size: .
cdr3_aa: CACGTSGRRQETQYF
cdr3_nt: TGTGCCTGTGGGACTAGCGGGAGACGCCAAGAGACCCAGTACTTC

v_call: TRBV14
d_call: .
j_call: TRBJ2-7
clone_size: .
cdr3_aa: CASSQRLASAQNEQYF
cdr3_nt: TGTGCCAGCAGCCAACGTTTGGCTAGCGCCCAGAACGAGCAGTACTTC

v_call: TRBV6-5
d_call: .
j_call: TRBJ1-5
clone_size: .
cdr3_aa: CASTTQTSNQPQHF
cdr3_nt: TGTGCCAGCACGACACAGACTAGCAATCAGCCCCAGCATTTT

v_call: TRBV28
d_call: .
j_call: TRBJ2-7
clone_size: .
cdr3_aa: CASRHTYEQYF
cdr3_nt: TGTGCCAGCAGACACACCTACGAGCAGTACTTC

v_call: TRBV2
d_call: TRBD2
j_call: TRBJ2-5
clone_size: .
cdr3_aa: CANGGGREETQYF
cdr3_nt: TGTGCCAACGGGGGGGGCAGGGAAGAGACCCAGTACTTC

v_call: TRBV2
d_call: TRBD1
j_call: TRBJ1-2
clone_size: .
cdr3_aa: CASRGRDRGRMDYGYTF
cdr3_nt: TGTGCCAGCAGGGGCCGCGACAGGGGGCGCATGGACTATGGCTACACCTTC

v_call: TRBV21-1
d_call: .
j_call: TRBJ2-3
clone_size: .
cdr3_aa: CASSPENTQGGPTDTQYF
cdr3_nt: TGTGCCAGCAGCCCTGAAAATACACAGGGGGGACCCACAGATACGCAGTATTTT

v_call: TRBV7-9
d_call: .
j_call: TRBJ2-4
clone_size: .
cdr3_aa: CASSLDVLAKNIQYF
cdr3_nt: TGTGCCAGCAGCTTAGACGTACTAGCCAAAAACATTCAGTACTTC

v_call: TRBV6-5
d_call: TRBD1
j_call: TRBJ1-1
clone_size: .
cdr3_aa: CASTPPGGGFYEAFF
cdr3_nt: TGTGCCAGCACCCCCCCGGGAGGGGGCTTTTATGAAGCTTTCTTT

v_call: TRBV10-2
d_call: .
j_call: TRBJ2-7
clone_size: .
cdr3_aa: CASSESWGAYEQYF
cdr3_nt: TGCGCCAGCAGTGAGTCCTGGGGGGCCTACGAGCAGTACTTC

v_call: TRBV11-2
d_call: TRBD1
j_call: TRBJ2-2
clone_size: .
cdr3_aa: CASWTGGTGELFF
cdr3_nt: TGTGCCAGTTGGACAGGGGGTACCGGGGAGCTGTTTTTT

v_call: TRBV5-1
d_call: TRBD1
j_call: TRBJ1-1
clone_size: .
cdr3_aa: CASSMGGQFHEAFF
cdr3_nt: TGCGCCAGCAGCATGGGGGGACAGTTCCATGAAGCTTTCTTT

v_call: TRBV27
d_call: .
j_call: TRBJ2-7
clone_size: .
cdr3_aa: CASSFSFGGSSSYEQYF
cdr3_nt: TGTGCCAGCAGTTTTAGCTTCGGCGGGTCGAGCTCCTACGAGCAGTACTTC

v_call: TRBV12-3/TRBV12-4
d_call: TRBD1
j_call: TRBJ1-1
clone_size: .
cdr3_aa: CASRIGQGAAFF
cdr3_nt: TGTGCCAGCAGGATCGGACAGGGGGCCGCTTTCTTT

v_call: TRBV13
d_call: TRBD2
j_call: TRBJ2-7
clone_size: .
cdr3_aa: CASSAGLAGPYEQYF
cdr3_nt: TGTGCCAGCAGCGCAGGACTAGCGGGGCCCTACGAGCAGTACTTC

v_call: TRBV6-5
d_call: TRBD1
j_call: TRBJ1-2
clone_size: .
cdr3_aa: CASRLQGAQNGYTF
cdr3_nt: TGTGCCAGCAGGTTACAGGGGGCGCAAAATGGCTACACCTTC

v_call: TRBV5-4
d_call: .
j_call: TRBJ1-2
clone_size: .
cdr3_aa: CASSQTGGGFGGYTF
cdr3_nt: TGTGCCAGCAGCCAAACCGGCGGGGGATTTGGTGGCTACACCTTC

v_call: TRBV3-1/TRBV3-2
d_call: TRBD1
j_call: TRBJ1-5
clone_size: .
cdr3_aa: CASSPQGVSNQPQHF
cdr3_nt: TGTGCCAGCAGCCCCCAGGGGGTGAGCAATCAGCCCCAGCATTTT

v_call: TRBV5-1
d_call: TRBD2
j_call: TRBJ2-4
clone_size: .
cdr3_aa: CASSGSSGGAAKNIQYF
cdr3_nt: TGCGCCAGCAGCGGATCTAGCGGGGGGGCGGCCAAAAACATTCAGTACTTC

v_call: TRBV5-1
d_call: TRBD1
j_call: TRBJ1-1
clone_size: .
cdr3_aa: CASSLDGNRGRNFLSFF
cdr3_nt: TGCGCCAGCAGCTTGGACGGGAACAGGGGGCGAAACTTCCTATCTTTCTTT

v_call: TRBV10-1
d_call: TRBD1
j_call: TRBJ1-3
clone_size: .
cdr3_aa: CASSESDRGSGNTIYF
cdr3_nt: TGCGCCAGCAGTGAATCGGACAGGGGATCTGGAAACACCATATATTTT

v_call: TRBV7-2
d_call: TRBD1
j_call: TRBJ1-2
clone_size: few
cdr3_aa: CASSLPDRFNGYTF
cdr3_nt: TGTGCCAGCAGCTTACCGGACAGGTTTAATGGCTACACCTTC

v_call: TRBV5-1
d_call: TRBD1
j_call: TRBJ2-5
clone_size: .
cdr3_aa: CASRTGQGKETQYF
cdr3_nt: TGCGCCAGCAGGACGGGACAGGGAAAAGAGACCCAGTACTTC

v_call: TRBV6-5
d_call: TRBD1
j_call: TRBJ1-2
clone_size: once
cdr3_aa: CASSRRQGANYGYTF
cdr3_nt: TGTGCCAGCAGCCGTAGACAGGGGGCAAACTATGGCTACACCTTC

v_call: TRBV3-1/TRBV3-2
d_call: TRBD1
j_call: TRBJ1-1
clone_size: .
cdr3_aa: CASTSTGEFAEAFF
cdr3_nt: TGTGCCAGCACCTCGACAGGGGAATTCGCTGAAGCTTTCTTT

v_call: TRBV19
d_call: TRBD2
j_call: TRBJ2-1
clone_size: once
cdr3_aa: CASSTGLAGEDNEQFF
cdr3_nt: TGTGCCAGTAGTACCGGACTAGCGGGAGAGGACAATGAGCAGTTCTTC

v_call: TRBV21-1
d_call: .
j_call: TRBJ2-1
clone_size: .
cdr3_aa: CASSKEGCVVRSEEQFF
cdr3_nt: TGTGCCAGCAGCAAGGAGGGTTGTGTCGTTCGTTCAGAGGAGCAGTTCTTC

v_call: TRBV19
d_call: TRBD1
j_call: TRBJ1-5
clone_size: .
cdr3_aa: CASTGQGALGNQPQHF
cdr3_nt: TGTGCCAGTACCGGACAGGGGGCGTTGGGCAATCAGCCCCAGCATTTT

v_call: TRBV9
d_call: TRBD2
j_call: TRBJ2-7
clone_size: .
cdr3_aa: CASSTGTSRNYEQYF
cdr3_nt: TGTGCCAGCAGCACAGGGACTAGCCGAAACTACGAGCAGTACTTC

v_call: TRBV2
d_call: .
j_call: TRBJ2-5
clone_size: .
cdr3_aa: CASSEDGAETQYF
cdr3_nt: TGTGCCAGCAGTGAAGATGGGGCTGAGACCCAGTACTTC

v_call: TRBV10-1
d_call: TRBD2
j_call: TRBJ2-1
clone_size: .
cdr3_aa: CASSESRLAGAHSYNEQFF
cdr3_nt: TGCGCCAGCAGTGAGTCGCGGCTAGCGGGAGCCCACTCCTACAATGAGCAGTTCTTC

v_call: TRBV27
d_call: TRBD1
j_call: TRBJ2-7
clone_size: few
cdr3_aa: CASSLFWDRNAFYEQYF
cdr3_nt: TGTGCCAGCAGTTTATTTTGGGACAGGAATGCTTTTTACGAGCAGTACTTC

v_call: TRBV27
d_call: .
j_call: TRBJ2-5
clone_size: .
cdr3_aa: CASSLSAGYQETQYF
cdr3_nt: TGTGCCAGCAGTTTATCCGCGGGATACCAAGAGACCCAGTACTTC

v_call: TRBV18
d_call: TRBD2
j_call: TRBJ2-1
clone_size: once
cdr3_aa: CASSPGGTSVNEQFF
cdr3_nt: TGTGCCAGCTCACCGGGAGGGACTAGCGTCAATGAGCAGTTCTTC

v_call: TRBV2
d_call: .
j_call: TRBJ1-2
clone_size: .
cdr3_aa: CASSGSRAGAAGYTF
cdr3_nt: TGTGCCAGCAGTGGATCCAGGGCAGGTGCGGCTGGCTACACCTTC

v_call: TRBV4-2
d_call: TRBD2
j_call: TRBJ2-1
clone_size: .
cdr3_aa: CASSQGGSGGLKEGQFF
cdr3_nt: TGTGCCAGCAGCCAAGGAGGCAGCGGGGGGCTCAAGGAAGGGCAGTTCTTC

v_call: TRBV27
d_call: .
j_call: TRBJ2-1
clone_size: .
cdr3_aa: CASSQLAFVAEQFF
cdr3_nt: TGTGCCAGCAGTCAATTAGCCTTTGTGGCTGAGCAGTTCTTC

v_call: TRBV19
d_call: TRBD1
j_call: TRBJ1-1
clone_size: once
cdr3_aa: CASINDRGQTEAFF
cdr3_nt: TGTGCCAGTATTAACGACAGGGGGCAGACTGAAGCTTTCTTT

v_call: TRBV2
d_call: .
j_call: TRBJ2-2
clone_size: .
cdr3_aa: CASSELRMNTGELFF
cdr3_nt: TGTGCCAGCAGTGAATTGAGAATGAACACCGGGGAGCTGTTTTTT